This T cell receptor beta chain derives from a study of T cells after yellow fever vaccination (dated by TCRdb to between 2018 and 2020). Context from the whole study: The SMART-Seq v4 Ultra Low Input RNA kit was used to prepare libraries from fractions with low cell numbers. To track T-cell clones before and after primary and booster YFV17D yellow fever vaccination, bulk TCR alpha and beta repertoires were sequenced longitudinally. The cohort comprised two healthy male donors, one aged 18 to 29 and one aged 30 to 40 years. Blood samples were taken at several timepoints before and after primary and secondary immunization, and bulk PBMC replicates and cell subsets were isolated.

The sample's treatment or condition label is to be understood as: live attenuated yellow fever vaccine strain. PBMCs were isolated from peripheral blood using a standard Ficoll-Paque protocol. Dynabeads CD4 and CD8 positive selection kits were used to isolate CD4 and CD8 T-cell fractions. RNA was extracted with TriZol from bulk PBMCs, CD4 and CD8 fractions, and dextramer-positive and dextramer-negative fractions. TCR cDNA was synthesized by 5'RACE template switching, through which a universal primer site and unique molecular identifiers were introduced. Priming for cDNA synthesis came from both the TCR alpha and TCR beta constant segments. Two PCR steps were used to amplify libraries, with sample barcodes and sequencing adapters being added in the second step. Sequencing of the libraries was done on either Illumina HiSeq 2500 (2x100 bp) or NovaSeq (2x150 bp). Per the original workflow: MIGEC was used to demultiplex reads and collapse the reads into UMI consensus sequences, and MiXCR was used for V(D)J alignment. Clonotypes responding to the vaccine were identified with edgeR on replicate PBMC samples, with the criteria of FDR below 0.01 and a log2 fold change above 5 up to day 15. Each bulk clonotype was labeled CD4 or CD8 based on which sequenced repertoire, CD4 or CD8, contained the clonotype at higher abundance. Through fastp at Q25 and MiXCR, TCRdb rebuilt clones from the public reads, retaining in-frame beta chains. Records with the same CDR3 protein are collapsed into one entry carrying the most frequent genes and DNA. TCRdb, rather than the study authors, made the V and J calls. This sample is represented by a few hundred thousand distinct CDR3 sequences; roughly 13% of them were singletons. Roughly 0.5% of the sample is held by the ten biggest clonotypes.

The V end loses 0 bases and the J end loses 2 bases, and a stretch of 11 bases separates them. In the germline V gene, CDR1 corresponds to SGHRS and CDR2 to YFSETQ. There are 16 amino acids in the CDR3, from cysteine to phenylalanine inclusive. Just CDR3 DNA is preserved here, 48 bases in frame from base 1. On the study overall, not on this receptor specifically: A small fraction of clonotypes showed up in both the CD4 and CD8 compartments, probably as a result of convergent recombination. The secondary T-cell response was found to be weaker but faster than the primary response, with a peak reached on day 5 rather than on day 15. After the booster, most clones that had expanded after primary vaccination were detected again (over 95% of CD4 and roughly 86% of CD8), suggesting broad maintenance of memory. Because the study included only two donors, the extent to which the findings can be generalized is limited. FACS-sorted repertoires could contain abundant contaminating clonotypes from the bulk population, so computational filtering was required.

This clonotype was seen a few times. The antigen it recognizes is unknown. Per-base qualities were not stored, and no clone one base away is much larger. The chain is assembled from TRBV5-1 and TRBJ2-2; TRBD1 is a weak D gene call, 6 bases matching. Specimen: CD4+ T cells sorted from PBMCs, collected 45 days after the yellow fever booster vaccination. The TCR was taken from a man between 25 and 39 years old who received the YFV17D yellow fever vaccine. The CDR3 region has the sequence CASSLGRGANTGELFF. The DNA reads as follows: TGCGCCAGCAGCTTGGGCAGGGGCGCCAACACCGGGGAGCTGTTTTTT.